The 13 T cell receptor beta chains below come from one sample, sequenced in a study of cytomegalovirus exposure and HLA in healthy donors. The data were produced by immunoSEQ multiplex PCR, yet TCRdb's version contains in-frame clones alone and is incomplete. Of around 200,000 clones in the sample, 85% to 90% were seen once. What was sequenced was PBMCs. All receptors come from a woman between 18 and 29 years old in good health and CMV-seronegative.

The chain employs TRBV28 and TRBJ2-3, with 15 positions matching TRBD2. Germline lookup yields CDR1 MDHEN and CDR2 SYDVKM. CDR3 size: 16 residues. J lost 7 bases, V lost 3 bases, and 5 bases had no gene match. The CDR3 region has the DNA TGTGCCAGCAGTTTCGGACTAGCGGGAGGGTGGAATACGCAGTATTTT. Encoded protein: CASSFGLAGGWNTQYF.

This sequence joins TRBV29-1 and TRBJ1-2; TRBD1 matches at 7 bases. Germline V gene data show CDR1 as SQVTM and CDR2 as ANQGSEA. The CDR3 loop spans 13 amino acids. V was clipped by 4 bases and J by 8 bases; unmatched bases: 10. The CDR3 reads CSVVDDRAGGYTF. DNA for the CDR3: TGCAGCGTTGTAGATGACAGGGCGGGCGGCTACACCTTC. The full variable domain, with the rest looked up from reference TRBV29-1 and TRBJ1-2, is SAVISQKPSRDICQRGTSLTIQCQVDSQVTMMFWYRQQPGQSLTLIATANQGSEATYESGFVIDKFPISRPNLTFSTLTVSNMSPEDSSIYLCSVVDDRAGGYTFGSGTRLTVV.

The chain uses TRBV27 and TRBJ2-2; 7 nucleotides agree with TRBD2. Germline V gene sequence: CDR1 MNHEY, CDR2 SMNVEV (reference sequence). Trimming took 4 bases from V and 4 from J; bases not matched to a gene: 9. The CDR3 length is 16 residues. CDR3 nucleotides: TGTGCCAGCAGTTCCCAGCTAGCGGCACGCACCGGGGAGCTGTTTTTT. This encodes CASSSQLAARTGELFF.

CDR3 coding DNA: TGCGCCAGCAGCTTGGTGCAGGGGGCAACAGATACGCAGTATTTT. It yields the protein CASSLVQGATDTQYF. The chain carries TRBV5-1 and TRBJ2-3, with 8 bases that match TRBD1. There are 15 residues in the CDR3. The ends lost 0 bases at V and 3 bases at J; junction bases unmatched: 3. Germline CDR1 and CDR2: SGHRS and YFSETQ. Variable domain in full (rest from reference TRBV5-1 and TRBJ2-3): KAGVTQTPRYLIKTRGQQVTLSCSPISGHRSVSWYQQTPGQGLQFLFEYFSETQRNKGNFPGRFSGRQFSNSRSEMNVSTLELGDSALYLCASSLVQGATDTQYFGPGTRLTVL.

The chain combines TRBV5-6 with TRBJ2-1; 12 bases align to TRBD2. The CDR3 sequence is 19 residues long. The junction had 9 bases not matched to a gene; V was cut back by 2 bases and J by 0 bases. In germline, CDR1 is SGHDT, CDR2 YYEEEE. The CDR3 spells CASSFNSMTSGSSYNEQFF. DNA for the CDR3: TGTGCCAGCAGCTTCAACTCAATGACTAGCGGGAGCTCCTACAATGAGCAGTTCTTC. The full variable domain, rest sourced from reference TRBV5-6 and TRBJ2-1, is DAGVTQSPTHLIKTRGQQVTLRCSPKSGHDTVSWYQQALGQGPQFIFQYYEEEERQRGNFPDRFSGHQFPNYSSELNVNALLLGDSALYLCASSFNSMTSGSSYNEQFFGPGTRLTVL.

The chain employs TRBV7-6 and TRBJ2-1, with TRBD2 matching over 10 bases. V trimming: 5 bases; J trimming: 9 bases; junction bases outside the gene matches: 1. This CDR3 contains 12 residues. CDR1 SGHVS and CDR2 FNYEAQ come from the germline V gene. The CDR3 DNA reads TGTGCCAGCAGCCCTAGCGGGAGTGAGCAGTTCTTC. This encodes CASSPSGSEQFF. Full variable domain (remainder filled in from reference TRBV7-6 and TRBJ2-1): GAGVSQSPRYKVTKRGQDVALRCDPISGHVSLYWYRQALGQGPEFLTYFNYEAQQDKSGLPNDRFSAERPEGSISTLTIQRTEQRDSAMYRCASSPSGSEQFFGPGTRLTVL.

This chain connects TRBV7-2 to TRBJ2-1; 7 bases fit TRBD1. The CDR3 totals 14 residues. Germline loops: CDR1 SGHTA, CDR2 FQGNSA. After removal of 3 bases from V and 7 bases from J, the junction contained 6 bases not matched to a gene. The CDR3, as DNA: TGTGCCAGCAGCTTCGACAGGGCCCGAAATGAGCAGTTCTTC. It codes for CASSFDRARNEQFF. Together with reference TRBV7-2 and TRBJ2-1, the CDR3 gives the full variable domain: GAGVSQSPSNKVTEKGKDVELRCDPISGHTALYWYRQSLGQGLEFLIYFQGNSAPDKSGLPSDRFSAERTGGSVSTLTIQRTQQEDSAVYLCASSFDRARNEQFFGPGTRLTVL.

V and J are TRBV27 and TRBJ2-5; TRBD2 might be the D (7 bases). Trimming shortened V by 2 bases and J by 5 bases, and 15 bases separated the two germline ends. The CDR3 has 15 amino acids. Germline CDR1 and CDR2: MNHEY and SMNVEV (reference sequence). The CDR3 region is CASSLVWGGFETQYF. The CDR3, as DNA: TGTGCCAGCAGTTTAGTATGGGGGGGCTTTGAGACCCAGTACTTC.

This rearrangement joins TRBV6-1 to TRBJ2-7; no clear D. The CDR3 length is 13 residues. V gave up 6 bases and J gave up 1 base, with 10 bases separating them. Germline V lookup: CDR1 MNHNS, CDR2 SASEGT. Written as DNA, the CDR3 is TGTGCCAGCAGCGATTACAGTTCCTACGAGCAGTACTTC. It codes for CASSDYSSYEQYF.

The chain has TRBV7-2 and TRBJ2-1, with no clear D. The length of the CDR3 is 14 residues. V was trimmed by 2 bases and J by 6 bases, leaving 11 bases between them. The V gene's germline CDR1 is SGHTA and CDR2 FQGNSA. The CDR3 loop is CASSLSLSGNEQFF. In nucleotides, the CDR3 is TGTGCCAGCAGCTTAAGCCTTTCGGGCAATGAGCAGTTCTTC.

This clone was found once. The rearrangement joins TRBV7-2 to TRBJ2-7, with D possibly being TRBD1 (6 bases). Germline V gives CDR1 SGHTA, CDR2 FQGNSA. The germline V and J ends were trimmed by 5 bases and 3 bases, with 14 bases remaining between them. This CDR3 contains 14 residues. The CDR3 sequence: CASSVDRNSYEQYF. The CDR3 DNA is TGTGCCAGCAGCGTAGACAGGAACAGCTACGAGCAGTACTTC.

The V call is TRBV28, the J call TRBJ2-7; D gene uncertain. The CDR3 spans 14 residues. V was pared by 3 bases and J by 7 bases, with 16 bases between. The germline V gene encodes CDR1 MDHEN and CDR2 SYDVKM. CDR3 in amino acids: CASSFFKTTSEQYF. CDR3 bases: TGTGCCAGCAGTTTCTTTAAAACCACATCTGAGCAGTACTTC.

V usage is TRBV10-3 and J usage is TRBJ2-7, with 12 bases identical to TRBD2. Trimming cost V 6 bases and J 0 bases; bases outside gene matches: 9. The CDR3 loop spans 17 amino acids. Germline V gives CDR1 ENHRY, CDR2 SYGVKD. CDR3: CAISQRLAGEDSYEQYF. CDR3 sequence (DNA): TGTGCCATCAGCCAAAGACTAGCGGGAGAAGACTCCTACGAGCAGTACTTC.